The 31 T cell receptor beta chains below all came from one sample that was sequenced in a study of cytomegalovirus exposure and HLA in healthy donors. PCR was performed using 60 Vbeta and 13 Jbeta primers. TCRdb's table, derived via immunoSEQ multiplex PCR, lists solely in-frame clones and lacks some. With about 72,000 clones in the sample, the ten largest clones hold roughly 13%. The sample comprised PBMCs. These receptors came from a man aged 45-60 years in good health and CMV-seropositive.

The chain combines TRBV7-9 with TRBJ2-1, with no clear D. The CDR3 totals 11 residues. V dropped 3 bases and J dropped 9 bases, with 6 bases sitting between them. The germline V gene encodes CDR1 SEHNR and CDR2 FQNEAQ (reference sequence). The chain's CDR3 is CASSLLGEQFF. The CDR3 DNA reads TGTGCCAGCAGCTTGCTAGGTGAGCAGTTCTTC.

The CDR3 sequence is CASSPAGEAEAFF. CDR3 sequence (DNA): TGTGCCAGCAGCCCAGCGGGGGAGGCTGAAGCTTTCTTT. The J gene is TRBJ1-1, the V gene TRBV7-9; D may be TRBD1 (5 bases). Trimming took 5 bases from V and 6 from J, leaving 13 bases between them. The CDR3 has 13 amino acids. Germline assignment: CDR1 SEHNR and CDR2 FQNEAQ (reference sequence).

With regard to this clone: Distinct nucleotide sequences in the sample also encode this CDR3. This chain connects TRBV19 to TRBJ2-3; TRBD2 matches at 7 bases. The CDR3 has 18 amino acids. Germline-derived CDR1 and CDR2 are LNHDA and SQIVND (reference sequence). In DNA, the CDR3 is TGTGCTGTCAGTAAGTTGGAGGGTCTAGCGGTTAGCACAGATACGCAGTATTTT. It codes for CAVSKLEGLAVSTDTQYF.

The rearrangement uses TRBV6-6 and TRBJ1-2; a possible D gene is TRBD1 (5 bases). CDR3 length: 15 residues. Trimming took off 2 bases at V and 2 bases at J, with 12 bases between the two ends. Looked up from germline, CDR1 is MNHNY and CDR2 is SVGAGI (reference sequence). The CDR3 loop is CASSYNVGGNYGYTF. CDR3 nucleotide sequence: TGTGCCAGCAGTTACAACGTGGGGGGGAACTATGGCTACACCTTC.

The V call is TRBV18, the J call TRBJ1-2; D is undetermined. The CDR3 is 15 residues long. Trimming removed 3 bases at V and 6 bases at J, with 17 bases between. Germline V gene sequence: CDR1 KGHSH, CDR2 LQKENI. The CDR3 loop reads CASSPTAGVSNGYTF. In DNA, the CDR3 is TGTGCCAGCTCACCCACGGCAGGCGTCAGTAATGGCTACACCTTC.

The rearrangement uses TRBV11-2 and TRBJ1-2; D is unclear. Trimming removed 3 bases at V and 4 bases at J, with 6 bases between. Looked up from germline, CDR1 is SGHAT and CDR2 is FQNNGV. This CDR3 region has 12 residues. The DNA for the CDR3 is TGTGCCAGCAGCTTCAGTGCCTATGGCTACACCTTC. Amino acids: CASSFSAYGYTF. The entire variable domain, with the rest obtained from reference TRBV11-2 and TRBJ1-2, is as follows: EAGVAQSPRYKIIEKRQSVAFWCNPISGHATLYWYQQILGQGPKLLIQFQNNGVVDDSQLPKDRFSAERLKGVDSTLKIQPAKLEDSAVYLCASSFSAYGYTFGSGTRLTVV.

This chain joins TRBV7-2 and TRBJ2-2; a possible D gene is TRBD2 (6 bases). Germline values: CDR1 SGHTA, CDR2 FQGNSA. Trimming removed 3 bases from V and 7 bases from J, with 12 bases in between. The CDR3 spans 14 residues. The CDR3, as DNA: TGTGCCAGCAGCTTCGCGGGGCGGGGCGGGGAGCTGTTTTTT. Translation gives CASSFAGRGGELFF.

CDR3 in amino acids: CASSYRVAGELFF. The CDR3 DNA is TGTGCCAGCAGCTACAGGGTTGCCGGGGAGCTGTTTTTT. V gene TRBV7-2 combines with J gene TRBJ2-2; tentatively, D is TRBD1 (6 bases). CDR3 size: 13 residues. Trimming shortened V by 4 bases and J by 6 bases, and 9 bases separated the two germline ends. Germline loops: CDR1 SGHTA, CDR2 FQGNSA.

This chain joins TRBV5-1 and TRBJ1-5; D unclear. The CDR3 covers 16 residues. Germline V gives CDR1 SGHRS, CDR2 YFSETQ. V shed 0 bases and J shed 0 bases, with 10 bases lying between them. The CDR3 here is CASSLGTGISNQPQHF. In nucleotides, the CDR3 is TGCGCCAGCAGCTTGGGGACCGGGATTAGCAATCAGCCCCAGCATTTT.

The V and J genes are TRBV27 and TRBJ2-7; TRBD2 matches 8 bases. The CDR3 is made up of 13 amino acids. The ends lost 4 bases at V and 1 base at J; junction bases unmatched: 0. Germline-derived CDR1 and CDR2 are MNHEY and SMNVEV (reference sequence). CDR3 loop: CASSSSGSYEQYF. The DNA of the CDR3 is TGTGCCAGCAGTTCTAGCGGGTCCTACGAGCAGTACTTC.

As for this clone: Since the CDR3 does not end with the conserved phenylalanine or tryptophan, this likely comes from a read error. It is unclear where the CDR3 begins or ends on the DNA, so no DNA is shown, and the CDR3 is as TCRdb lists it. The rearrangement joins TRBV7-9 to TRBJ1-2; the table's D gene call, TRBD1, was not cross checked with the DNA. Per the germline V gene, CDR1 is SEHNR and CDR2 is FQNEAQ (reference sequence). The CDR3 extends over 12 residues, inclusive of both ends. The CDR3 sequence is CASSLVRDRSPS.

V usage is TRBV11-2 and J usage is TRBJ1-1, with no clear D. Germline loops: CDR1 SGHAT, CDR2 FQNNGV. This CDR3 comprises 13 residues. Trimming shortened V by 3 bases and J by 1 base, and 6 bases separated the two germline ends. DNA for the CDR3: TGTGCCAGCAGCTTTGAAGCGAACACTGAAGCTTTCTTT. Translating gives CASSFEANTEAFF.

A note on this clone: The same CDR3 can be traced to other DNA sequences in this sample. The gene calls are TRBV29-1 and TRBJ1-1; D may be TRBD1 (5 bases). V gave up 5 bases and J gave up 5 bases, with 9 bases separating them. Germline V lookup: CDR1 SQVTM, CDR2 ANQGSEA. The CDR3 consists of 11 residues. CDR3 in amino acids: CSVRGGTEAFF. Here the CDR3 DNA reads TGCAGCGTTAGGGGAGGGACTGAAGCTTTCTTT.

CDR3 loop: CASKRDSNYEQYV. The CDR3 region has the DNA TGTGCCAGCAAAAGGGACTCCAACTACGAGCAGTACGTC. The chain employs TRBV2 and TRBJ2-7, with a possible D match to TRBD2 (6 bases). With 7 bases removed from V and 3 bases from J, the gap between germline ends came to 13 bases. Germline lookup yields CDR1 SNHLY and CDR2 FYNNEI. CDR3 length equals 13 residues.

The rearrangement uses TRBV5-1 and TRBJ1-5, with D tentatively TRBD1 (5 bases). The CDR3 runs 14 residues. V gave up 0 bases and J gave up 7 bases, with 11 bases separating them. CDR1 SGHRS and CDR2 YFSETQ come from the germline V gene. Here the CDR3 DNA reads TGCGCCAGCAGCTTGGACGGGGGAGAACAGCCCCAGCATTTT. Its protein is CASSLDGGEQPQHF.

The chain uses TRBV2 and TRBJ1-6; D is ambiguous. The CDR3 totals 11 residues. The ends were cut back, 8 bases at V and 7 bases at J, with 6 bases in the middle. Germline assignment: CDR1 SNHLY and CDR2 FYNNEI. The CDR3 region is CASSQNSPLHF. Here the CDR3 DNA reads TGTGCCAGCTCTCAGAATTCACCCCTCCACTTT.

This chain joins TRBV5-1 and TRBJ2-5; maybe TRBD1 (5 bases). From germline, CDR1 is SGHRS and CDR2 YFSETQ. V dropped 3 bases and J dropped 4 bases, with 16 bases sitting between them. The CDR3 covers 15 residues. In DNA, the CDR3 is TGCGCCAGCAGCTCCGACCCAGGGTGGATAGAGACCCAGTACTTC. Translated: CASSSDPGWIETQYF.

The V call is TRBV4-1, the J call TRBJ2-7; weak D call: TRBD1 (6 bases). Trimming stripped 5 bases from V and 1 base from J, with 6 bases between. This CDR3 region has 12 residues. In germline, CDR1 is MGHRA, CDR2 YSYEKL. In DNA form, the CDR3 reads TGCGCCAGCAGCGACAGGTCCTACGAGCAGTACTTC. This encodes CASSDRSYEQYF.

V is TRBV28 and J is TRBJ1-1, with a weak D call TRBD1 (5 bases). From germline, CDR1 is MDHEN and CDR2 SYDVKM. CDR3 size: 14 residues. V was trimmed by 6 bases and J by 5 bases, leaving 16 bases between them. CDR3 in amino acids: CASREPSGKTEAFF. CDR3 coding DNA: TGTGCCAGCAGGGAGCCGTCAGGGAAAACTGAAGCTTTCTTT.

The chain carries TRBV4-2 and TRBJ2-2, with D possibly being TRBD2 (6 bases). Germline-derived CDR1 and CDR2 are LGHNA and YNFKEQ. This CDR3 is built from 17 residues. Trimming left V 4 bases short and J 3 bases short, with 18 bases between. CDR3: CASSPRLEGADTGELFF. The CDR3 DNA follows: TGTGCCAGCAGCCCTAGGTTGGAGGGCGCGGACACCGGGGAGCTGTTTTTT.

The chain links TRBV20-1 to TRBJ1-1, with D possibly matching TRBD1 (5 bases). CDR3 length: 11 residues. Looked up from germline, CDR1 is DFQATT and CDR2 is SNEGSKA (reference sequence). The CDR3 loop reads CRGTLGTEAFF. The CDR3 DNA reads as TGCCGGGGGACCCTGGGCACTGAAGCTTTCTTT.

The chain carries TRBV5-6 and TRBJ2-5, with 7 nucleotides matching TRBD1. The CDR3 runs to 16 residues. The junction had 9 bases not matched to a gene; V was cut back by 2 bases and J by 2 bases. The germline CDR1 and CDR2 sequences are SGHDT and YYEEEE. CDR3 in amino acids: CASSLSAGGPQETQYF. CDR3 bases: TGTGCCAGCAGCTTAAGCGCAGGGGGTCCACAAGAGACCCAGTACTTC.

The genes are TRBV10-3 and TRBJ1-5; 9 positions match TRBD1. V lost 2 bases to trimming and J lost 5 bases; unmatched junction nucleotides: 1. Germline assignment: CDR1 ENHRY and CDR2 SYGVKD. The CDR3 consists of 14 residues. CDR3 region: CAISETGGDQPQHF. The DNA of the CDR3 is TGTGCCATCAGTGAGACAGGGGGCGATCAGCCCCAGCATTTT.

The V and J genes are TRBV19 and TRBJ1-1, with 11 nucleotides matching TRBD1. Trimming at V came to 4 bases and at J to 4 bases, leaving 5 bases not matched to a gene. The CDR3 contains 15 residues. The germline V gene has CDR1 LNHDA and CDR2 SQIVND (reference sequence). CDR3 DNA: TGTGCCAGTAGTACCTCCGGGACAGGGGGCACTGAAGCTTTCTTT. This encodes CASSTSGTGGTEAFF.

This chain joins TRBV5-1 and TRBJ1-1; TRBD1 aligns across 8 bases. V shed 3 bases, J shed 4 bases, and the junction held 5 bases outside the gene matches. Per the germline V gene, CDR1 is SGHRS and CDR2 is YFSETQ. The CDR3 loop spans 14 amino acids. CDR3 bases: TGCGCCAGCAGCTCGGACAGGGTGGGCACTGAAGCTTTCTTT. Its translation: CASSSDRVGTEAFF.

The V and J genes are TRBV18 and TRBJ1-2; D remains unclear. CDR1 is KGHSH and CDR2 is LQKENI in the germline V gene. The CDR3 loop spans 15 amino acids. With 6 bases removed from V and 8 bases from J, the gap between germline ends came to 22 bases. The CDR3 protein is CASSPGSSHRFGYTF. The CDR3 nucleotides read TGTGCCAGCTCCCCGGGGTCTTCCCACCGTTTCGGCTACACCTTC. The variable domain in full, with the rest retrieved from reference TRBV18 and TRBJ1-2, is NAGVMQNPRHLVRRRGQEARLRCSPMKGHSHVYWYRQLPEEGLKFMVYLQKENIIDESGMPKERFSAEFPKEGPSILRIQQVVRGDSAAYFCASSPGSSHRFGYTFGSGTRLTVV.

The chain uses TRBV6-1 and TRBJ2-7; 9 positions match TRBD1. The CDR3 runs to 17 residues. With 0 bases clipped from V and 3 bases from J, the junction kept 9 bases outside the gene matches. Germline V gene lookup returns CDR1 MNHNS and CDR2 SASEGT. CDR3 amino acids: CASSEAVTGGIVYEQYF. The CDR3 nucleotides are TGTGCCAGCAGTGAAGCCGTGACAGGGGGAATCGTCTACGAGCAGTACTTC.

The genes are TRBV5-6 and TRBJ2-7, with D perhaps TRBD1 (7 bases). The CDR3 is 14 residues long. Trimming removed 7 bases at V and 3 bases at J, with 17 bases between. Germline V CDR1 and CDR2: SGHDT, YYEEEE. CDR3 in amino acids: CASGSAGGNYEQYV. CDR3 bases: TGTGCCAGCGGTTCCGCAGGGGGGAACTACGAGCAGTACGTC.

V usage is TRBV19 and J usage is TRBJ1-5; unclear D gene. In germline, CDR1 is LNHDA, CDR2 SQIVND (reference sequence). The CDR3 contains 11 residues. Trimming shortened V by 8 bases and J by 9 bases, and 11 bases separated the two germline ends. The CDR3 DNA sequence: TGTGCCAGTTCGGGGTTGGGGCCCCAGCATTTT. It specifies CASSGLGPQHF.

The J gene is TRBJ1-1, the V gene TRBV19; 7 bases line up with TRBD1. The CDR3 has 14 residues. Germline assignment: CDR1 LNHDA and CDR2 SQIVND (reference sequence). V shed 3 bases, J shed 4 bases, and the junction held 5 bases outside the gene matches. The CDR3 region has the DNA TGTGCCAGTAGTATTACAGGGGCGGTCACTGAAGCTTTCTTT. Encoded protein: CASSITGAVTEAFF.

J is TRBJ1-1 and V is TRBV10-3, with TRBD1 as a possible D gene (6 bases). The ends were cut back, 7 bases at V and 0 bases at J, with 12 bases in the middle. The germline V gene encodes CDR1 ENHRY and CDR2 SYGVKD. The CDR3 totals 14 residues. For the CDR3, the DNA is TGTGCCATCACCGTGACAGGCCTGAACACTGAAGCTTTCTTT. Protein sequence: CAITVTGLNTEAFF.